Listed below are T cell receptor beta chains from one sample, sequenced in a study of PD-1 blockade in mismatch repair-deficient tumors. The table came from immunoSEQ multiplex PCR; TCRdb's copy has only in-frame clones and leaves some out. In the table there are about 51,000 clones, around 82% of which are singletons. The source was peripheral blood, collected 4 weeks after starting pembrolizumab. The receptors were sampled from an adult with mismatch repair-deficient cancer. Both conserved end residues are part of each CDR3. The D gene is left open where the match is weak. Size is omitted from some rows. Given values are once, few, many or a class for expanded clones.

length	size	D	V	J	DNA	CDR3
15	-	TRBD2	TRBV9	TRBJ2-1	TGTGCCAGCAGCCCCAGGACTAGCGGGCTGGGTGAGCAGTTCTTC	CASSPRTSGLGEQFF
13	few	TRBD1	TRBV29-1	TRBJ1-2	TGCAGCGTGGAGACAGGGGAAAACTATGGCTACACCTTC	CSVETGENYGYTF
14	-	TRBD1	TRBV4-1	TRBJ1-1	TGCGCCAGCAGCCAAGATATCAGGGGGCTTGAAGCTTTCTTT	CASSQDIRGLEAFF
15	-	-	TRBV6-5	TRBJ2-1	TGTGCCAGCAGTAACCCCTCCGTACTCGGTGATGAGCAGTTCTTC	CASSNPSVLGDEQFF
17	-	TRBD1	TRBV28	TRBJ1-5	TGTGCCAGCAAATCTCCGCTTGACAGGGCCGGCAATCAGCCCCAGCATTTT	CASKSPLDRAGNQPQHF
13	-	-	TRBV11-3	TRBJ2-1	TGTGCCAGCAGCTTAGAAGGGGTAGGTGAGCAGTTCTTC	CASSLEGVGEQFF
17	-	TRBD2	TRBV19	TRBJ2-7	TGTGCCAGTAGTATCTCCTATACTAGCGGGAGGCACTACGAGCAGTACTTC	CASSISYTSGRHYEQYF
13	-	-	TRBV2	TRBJ1-1	TGTGCCAGCATTCGGGCCCTCCGAGGTGAAGCTTTCTTT	CASIRALRGEAFF
14	-	-	TRBV19	TRBJ1-2	TGTGCCAGTAACCCACCGGGACCGTTAGGTAGCTACACCTTC	CASNPPGPLGSYTF
15	-	-	TRBV7-8	TRBJ2-1	TGTGCCAGCAGCTCCGGGTGGGGGGGGCGGAATGAGCAGTTCTTC	CASSSGWGGRNEQFF
16	few	TRBD2	TRBV5-1	TRBJ2-3	TGCGCCAGCCACCCGGGACTAGCGGGAGGCACAGATACGCAGTATTTT	CASHPGLAGGTDTQYF
14	-	-	TRBV27	TRBJ1-4	TGTGCCAGCAGTTTCCGTGGGGGGAATGAAAAACTGTTTTTT	CASSFRGGNEKLFF
15	-	TRBD1	TRBV11-2	TRBJ1-4	TGTGCCAGCAGCTTAGGGCCAGGGACAGGTGAAAAACTGTTTTTT	CASSLGPGTGEKLFF
18	few	-	TRBV9	TRBJ2-2	TGTGCCAGCAGCGTAGAAGTCGCCGACGGATATGACACCGGGGAGCTGTTTTTT	CASSVEVADGYDTGELFF
12	-	-	TRBV6-6	TRBJ1-2	TGTGCCAGCAGTTACGAGGGTGATGGCTACACCTTC	CASSYEGDGYTF
12	-	-	TRBV5-4	TRBJ2-3	TGTGCCAGCAGCTTGGGTCTAGATACGCAGTATTTT	CASSLGLDTQYF
15	-	TRBD1	TRBV9	TRBJ1-1	TGTGCCAGCAGCATACAGACAGGGGCGGACACTGAAGCTTTCTTT	CASSIQTGADTEAFF
15	few	TRBD1	TRBV29-1	TRBJ1-2	TGCAGCGTTGAAGGGCTCGGAGGGGGCGCTGGGGGCTACACCTTC	CSVEGLGGGAGGYTF
12	many	-	TRBV27	TRBJ2-7	TGTGCCAGCAGTTTAGGGGGCTACGAGCAGTACTTC	CASSLGGYEQYF
16	-	TRBD2	TRBV7-8	TRBJ2-1	TGTGCCAGCAGCTTAAATATAGCGGGCTACCCCAATGAGCAGTTCTTC	CASSLNIAGYPNEQFF
17	-	-	TRBV7-6	TRBJ2-3	TGTGCCAGCAGCTTACGGGTTTCAGGGGGGGGGCCAGATACGCAGTATTTT	CASSLRVSGGGPDTQYF
16	once	-	TRBV15	TRBJ1-3	TGTGCCACCAGCAATCGGGACTACAACTCTGGAAACACCATATATTTT	CATSNRDYNSGNTIYF
14	-	-	TRBV28	TRBJ1-1	TGTGCCAGCAGGGTTGGGGGGGGCAACACTGAAGCTTTCTTT	CASRVGGGNTEAFF
12	-	TRBD2	TRBV29-1	TRBJ2-2	TGCAGCGTGGCTGGGGGGGGCGGGGAGCTGTTTTTT	CSVAGGGGELFF
16	-	TRBD1	TRBV11-2	TRBJ2-7	TGTGCCAGCAGCTCCCACGGGGACAGGCCTACCTACGAGCAGTACTTC	CASSSHGDRPTYEQYF
15	-	-	TRBV18	TRBJ2-7	TGTGCCAGCTCACCTAGCCAGGGGATAGCGGAAGAGCAGTACTTC	CASSPSQGIAEEQYF
14	-	TRBD1	TRBV4-3	TRBJ1-2	TGCGCCAGCAGCCAAGACACAGGGGTGCGCGGCTACACCTTC	CASSQDTGVRGYTF
14	few	-	TRBV15	TRBJ1-5	TGTGCCACCAGCTCGGACAGATTGAATCAGCCCCAGCATTTT	CATSSDRLNQPQHF
14	few	-	TRBV11-3	TRBJ2-5	TGTGCCAGCAGCTCAGTGGAAAGGAGGGAGACCCAGTACTTC	CASSSVERRETQYF
11	-	-	TRBV14	TRBJ2-5	TGTGCCAGCAGCCACATGGAGACCCAGTACTTC	CASSHMETQYF